This T cell receptor beta chain was obtained from a study of OX40 agonist ivuxolimab in advanced cancers. The table came from immunoSEQ multiplex PCR; TCRdb's copy has only in-frame clones and leaves some out. The sample lists 97,000 or so clones, around 90% occurring once. Study outcomes and limitations: Some nonresponders likewise displayed low normalized T-cell clonal expansion.

With regard to this clone: Its antigen is not known.

In germline, CDR1 is SGHKS, CDR2 YYEKEE (reference sequence). The V and J ends lost 3 bases and 3 bases respectively, with 16 bases between them. This CDR3 region has 15 residues. The sequence was collected from an adult with an advanced solid tumor such as melanoma, head and neck, liver or kidney cancer. Sequences were derived from CD4+ or CD8+ T cells sorted from blood, sampled in a trial of the OX40 agonist ivuxolimab. The rearrangement links TRBV5-5 to TRBJ2-7, with TRBD1 as a possible D gene (6 bases). The CDR3 bases are TGTGCCAGCAGCTGGACAGTGTCCTTGGTCTACGAGCAGTACTTC. Its protein product is CASSWTVSLVYEQYF.